The 27 T cell receptor beta chains below were found in one sample sequenced in a study of blood T cell repertoires in COVID-19. Measured with immunoSEQ multiplex PCR; TCRdb has only the in-frame clones, and not every one. The table shows 210,000 or so clones, with 70% to 90% occurring only once. Sequenced material: peripheral blood. These receptors were obtained from a woman aged 50 to 60 with active or convalescent COVID-19.

V and J are TRBV5-4 and TRBJ2-1, with 9 bases fitting TRBD2. This CDR3 is built from 17 residues. J gave up 9 bases and V 0 bases, and 13 bases lay outside the gene matches. Germline V gives CDR1 SGHNT, CDR2 YYREEE (reference sequence). The CDR3 nucleotides read TGTGCCAGCAGCTTGGCCGGGGCGGGAGGGCCCTCGGTTGAGCAGTTCTTC. Translation gives CASSLAGAGGPSVEQFF.

This clone has a single count. The chain joins TRBV24-1 to TRBJ1-2; a possible D gene is TRBD1 (6 bases). The germline V and J ends were trimmed by 7 bases and 5 bases, with 13 bases remaining between them. The V gene's germline CDR1 is KGHDR and CDR2 SFDVKD. The CDR3 has 13 residues. For the CDR3, the DNA is TGTGCCACCAGCTCGGAGGGGGGGTATGGCTACACCTTC. Encoded protein: CATSSEGGYGYTF.

This chain joins TRBV7-7 and TRBJ2-5; 8 bases are a match to TRBD2. This CDR3 spans 14 amino acids. The trim removed 5 bases at V and 5 bases at J, leaving 7 bases unmatched. Germline V gene data show CDR1 as SSHAT and CDR2 as FNYEAQ (reference sequence). CDR3 in DNA: TGTGCCAGCAGCCCGGGGGGGCCAATGGAGACCCAGTACTTC. Its translation: CASSPGGPMETQYF.

The CDR3 DNA follows: TGTGCCAGCAGTAAAATGGGACAGAGCTCCTACAATGAGCAGTTCTTC. Translation: CASSKMGQSSYNEQFF. The rearrangement joins TRBV28 to TRBJ2-1; TRBD1 matches 7 bases. After removal of 5 bases from V and 0 bases from J, the junction contained 7 bases not matched to a gene. Germline V gene lookup returns CDR1 MDHEN and CDR2 SYDVKM. The length of the CDR3 is 16 residues.

The chain combines TRBV3-1 (or the pseudogene TRBV3-2) with TRBJ2-3; D is perhaps TRBD2 (6 bases). The CDR3 runs 14 residues. The ends were cut back, 3 bases at V and 1 base at J, with 8 bases in the middle. Per germline, CDR1 LGHDT and CDR2 YNNKEL (reference sequence). The CDR3 DNA sequence: TGTGCCAGCAGCCACGGGACTCGCACAGATACGCAGTATTTT. Its protein product is CASSHGTRTDTQYF.

This clone was recorded once. The CDR3 nucleotides are TGTGCCAGTAGCACGGTTAACTCTGGAAACACCATATATTTT. It codes for CASSTVNSGNTIYF. The gene calls are TRBV19 and TRBJ1-3, with D unresolved. Per the germline V gene, CDR1 is LNHDA and CDR2 is SQIVND (reference sequence). V was trimmed by 6 bases and J by 0 bases, leaving 9 bases between them. CDR3 length: 14 residues.

The V call is TRBV19, the J call TRBJ1-4; no definite D call. The CDR3 runs 16 residues. V shed 6 bases and J shed 3 bases, with 17 bases lying between them. Germline V gene sequence: CDR1 LNHDA, CDR2 SQIVND (reference sequence). This CDR3 reads CASSEDLGVANEKLFF. CDR3 nucleotides: TGTGCCAGTAGCGAAGACTTGGGAGTAGCTAATGAAAAACTGTTTTTT.

The rearrangement uses TRBV2 and TRBJ1-4, with D possibly TRBD1 on 5 matching bases. From germline, CDR1 is SNHLY and CDR2 FYNNEI. The CDR3 consists of 15 residues. V was clipped by 1 base and J by 8 bases, with 14 bases between them. The CDR3 reads CASSEEGVGKEKLFF. In DNA form, the CDR3 reads TGTGCCAGCAGTGAAGAAGGGGTAGGGAAAGAAAAACTGTTTTTT.

The chain has TRBV21-1 and TRBJ1-5. TRBV21-1 is given as a pseudogene. The CDR3 has 14 amino acids. The CDR3 region has the DNA TGTGCCAGCAGCCTCGAGGAGATCAATCAGCCCCAGCATTTT. Translated, it gives CASSLEEINQPQHF.

The J gene is TRBJ2-2, the V gene TRBV18; D may be TRBD1 (6 bases). With 6 bases removed from V and 0 bases from J, the gap between germline ends came to 14 bases. The CDR3 is 16 amino acids. Germline CDR1 reads KGHSH; CDR2 reads LQKENI. The CDR3 here is CASSQRTDSNTGELFF. The CDR3 coding sequence is TGTGCCAGCTCGCAAAGGACAGACTCGAACACCGGGGAGCTGTTTTTT.

This clone came up many times. This chain connects TRBV5-1 to TRBJ2-3; TRBD2 aligns across 8 bases. The germline gives CDR1 SGHRS, CDR2 YFSETQ. Germline trimming cut 4 bases from V and 2 bases from J; bases unmatched to any gene: 12. The CDR3 runs to 17 residues. CDR3 nucleotide sequence: TGCGCCAGCAGCCGGACTTCGAGCGGGAGTCCCACAGATACGCAGTATTTT. Its translation: CASSRTSSGSPTDTQYF.

This chain connects TRBV5-1 to TRBJ2-1, with TRBD2 identical over 13 bases. Per the germline V gene, CDR1 is SGHRS and CDR2 is YFSETQ. The CDR3 contains 15 residues. The V and J ends lost 0 bases and 10 bases, in that order; junction bases with no gene match: 4. The CDR3 coding sequence is TGCGCCAGCAGCTTGGCTACTAGCGGGGGGGCCGAGCAGTTCTTC. Its protein product is CASSLATSGGAEQFF.

V usage is TRBV28 and J usage is TRBJ1-1; 10 bases are a match to TRBD1. V dropped 5 bases and J dropped 2; count of bases not matched to a gene: 8. The CDR3 consists of 16 residues. Germline loops: CDR1 MDHEN, CDR2 SYDVKM. The CDR3 DNA sequence: TGTGCCAGCAGTGAGCCGGCGACAGGGGGCAACACTGAAGCTTTCTTT. Its protein is CASSEPATGGNTEAFF.

The count of this clone is one. The chain uses TRBV19 and TRBJ2-1; TRBD1 aligns across 12 bases. Losses at the gene ends were 1 base for V and 6 bases for J; bases not matched to a gene: 4. Germline CDR1 is LNHDA and CDR2 is SQIVND (reference sequence). The CDR3 is made up of 16 amino acids. CDR3 in DNA: TGTGCCAGTAGTATAGTGGGACAGGGGGCCATCAATGAGCAGTTCTTC. This encodes CASSIVGQGAINEQFF.

The chain carries TRBV7-9 and TRBJ2-1, with 7 positions matching TRBD2. Germline trimming cut 1 base from V and 7 bases from J; bases unmatched to any gene: 4. The CDR3 contains 14 residues. The germline gives CDR1 SEHNR, CDR2 FQNEAQ (reference sequence). The CDR3 protein is CASSLEGRGNEQFF. DNA for the CDR3: TGTGCCAGCAGCTTAGAGGGGCGGGGGAATGAGCAGTTCTTC.

V usage is TRBV9 and J usage is TRBJ1-2; 9 bases line up with TRBD1. Germline V gene lookup returns CDR1 SGDLS and CDR2 YYNGEE. The CDR3 runs 16 residues. V shed 0 bases, J shed 4 bases, and the junction held 7 bases outside the gene matches. The CDR3 reads CASSVGPGQGSYGYTF. The CDR3 DNA reads as TGTGCCAGCAGCGTAGGACCGGGACAGGGCTCCTATGGCTACACCTTC. The full variable domain, its missing parts supplied by reference TRBV9 and TRBJ1-2, is DSGVTQTPKHLITATGQRVTLRCSPRSGDLSVYWYQQSLDQGLQFLIQYYNGEERAKGNILERFSAQQFPDLHSELNLSSLELGDSALYFCASSVGPGQGSYGYTFGSGTRLTVV.

The chain joins TRBV7-2 to TRBJ2-7; 7 bases align to TRBD1. Germline lookup yields CDR1 SGHTA and CDR2 FQGNSA. V gave up 5 bases and J gave up 5 bases; unmatched junction bases: 9. The CDR3 is 14 residues long. The CDR3 region has the DNA TGTGCCAGCAGCCCTTCGACAGGGCTCGACGAGCAGTACTTC. Translating it yields CASSPSTGLDEQYF.

The J gene is TRBJ1-4, the V gene TRBV5-1; the match to TRBD1 covers 10 bases. This CDR3 region has 17 residues. Germline V CDR1 and CDR2: SGHRS, YFSETQ. V lost 0 bases, J lost 7 bases, and 9 bases stayed unmatched. The CDR3 DNA follows: TGCGCCAGCAGCTTGGTGCCGGGGACAGGGGTCGGTGAAAAACTGTTTTTT. As protein: CASSLVPGTGVGEKLFF.

The V and J genes are TRBV7-9 and TRBJ1-2; D perhaps matches TRBD1 (5 bases). The CDR3 is 14 residues long. Germline-derived CDR1 and CDR2 are SEHNR and FQNEAQ (reference sequence). Trimming took 3 bases from V and 4 from J, leaving 12 bases between them. CDR3 sequence reads: CASSLQAGVYGYTF. In nucleotides, the CDR3 is TGTGCCAGCAGCTTGCAAGCGGGGGTCTATGGCTACACCTTC.

This clone occurred once. The chain combines TRBV18 with TRBJ2-7; D gene uncertain. Trimming cost V 2 bases and J 0 bases, with 5 bases left between them. Per the germline V gene, CDR1 is KGHSH and CDR2 is LQKENI. This CDR3 is built from 13 residues. CDR3 sequence: CASSPASSYEQYV. CDR3 nucleotide sequence: TGTGCCAGCTCACCAGCGAGCTCCTACGAGCAGTACGTC.

The chain joins TRBV15 to TRBJ1-5, with a possible D match to TRBD1 (6 bases). The CDR3 runs 15 residues. Germline lookup yields CDR1 LNHNV and CDR2 YYDKDF (reference sequence). The V end was cut by 4 bases, the J end by 3 bases, with 13 bases between. CDR3 sequence reads: CATSKNTGFNQPQHF. In DNA form, the CDR3 reads TGTGCCACCAGCAAAAACACAGGGTTCAATCAGCCCCAGCATTTT.

V and J are TRBV9 and TRBJ1-1; 8 bases line up with TRBD1. CDR1 is SGDLS, CDR2 YYNGEE, per germline. This CDR3 is built from 12 residues. V lost 4 bases to trimming and J lost 11 bases; unmatched junction nucleotides: 7. This CDR3 is CASSPRTGRAFF. CDR3 DNA sequence: TGTGCCAGCAGCCCCCGGACAGGGAGGGCTTTCTTT.

V is TRBV14 and J is TRBJ2-1; D is unresolved. The CDR3 covers 12 residues. V lost 2 bases to trimming and J lost 5 bases, with 4 bases between them. Germline assignment: CDR1 SGHDN and CDR2 FVKESK. Here the CDR3 reads CASSQFNNEQFF. CDR3 sequence (DNA): TGTGCCAGCAGCCAATTCAACAATGAGCAGTTCTTC.

This chain links TRBV19 with TRBJ1-1; weak D call: TRBD1 (6 bases). This CDR3 has 13 residues. Trimming left V 4 bases short and J 6 bases short, with 12 bases between. Looked up from germline, CDR1 is LNHDA and CDR2 is SQIVND (reference sequence). CDR3: CASSNRASAEAFF. The CDR3 DNA reads as TGTGCCAGTAGTAACAGGGCCAGCGCTGAAGCTTTCTTT.

CDR3 sequence (DNA): TGTGCCAGCAGTGAAGGTTGGAGACAGAGCAATCAGCCCCAGCATTTT. Amino acids: CASSEGWRQSNQPQHF. The chain couples TRBV6-1 to TRBJ1-5; TRBD1 is a possible D gene (5 bases). V was trimmed by 1 base and J by 1 base, leaving 11 bases between them. CDR3 size: 16 residues. Per the germline V gene, CDR1 is MNHNS and CDR2 is SASEGT.

This clone was recorded a few times. The gene calls are TRBV5-4 and TRBJ1-2; D remains ambiguous. Deletions cut 4 bases from V and 3 bases from J, with 16 bases between. Germline CDR1 and CDR2: SGHNT and YYREEE (reference sequence). The CDR3 sequence is 15 residues long. CDR3 in amino acids: CASSRRGLADYGYTF. CDR3 coding DNA: TGTGCCAGCAGCCGGCGAGGGCTGGCGGACTATGGCTACACCTTC.

The chain uses TRBV15 and TRBJ1-2, with TRBD1 as a possible D gene (6 bases). Germline CDR1 reads LNHNV; CDR2 reads YYDKDF (reference sequence). The CDR3 extends over 17 amino acids. V gave up 0 bases and J gave up 4 bases, with 18 bases separating them. CDR3 DNA sequence: TGTGCCACCAGCAGAGATCGGTCCAGGGACACCCGCTATGGCTACACCTTC. Translated: CATSRDRSRDTRYGYTF.